The clone carrying this T cell receptor (beta chain) was observed at least ten times. What it binds is not known. The germline CDR1 and CDR2 sequences are SGHTA and FQGTGA. The CDR3 length is 15 residues. V shed 3 bases, J shed 8 bases, and the junction held 7 bases outside the gene matches. The data stem from a study of T cells after yellow fever vaccination. Via MiXCR, TCRdb re-called the 5' RACE reads, giving one row per CDR3 protein. Counted here are under 300,000 distinct CDR3 sequences, less than 9% occurring once; the ten biggest clones make up about 0.85%. Study findings and constraints: Only a small proportion of the clonotypes turned up in both the CD4 and the CD8 compartments, likely arising from convergent recombination. Primary-vaccination clones mostly resurfaced post-booster (96% CD4, just under 90% CD8).

The clonotype was recovered from a man aged 25-45 years who received the YFV17D yellow fever vaccine. This rearrangement joins TRBV7-3 to TRBJ2-1, with 10 bases matching TRBD1. The source was CD4+ T cells sorted from PBMCs, collected 15 days after the yellow fever booster vaccination. CDR3: CASSFTTGGFDEQFF. CDR3 sequence (DNA): TGTGCCAGCAGCTTCACGACAGGGGGCTTCGATGAGCAGTTCTTC.